These 10 T cell receptor beta chains originate from one sample sequenced in a study of PD-1 blockade in mismatch repair-deficient tumors. The repertoire was sequenced with immunoSEQ multiplex PCR; TCRdb's copy has only in-frame clones and lacks some. The sample has more than 90,000 clones, 70% to 80% seen once. This sample comprised peripheral blood, obtained 60 weeks after starting pembrolizumab. These receptor sequences come from an adult with mismatch repair-deficient cancer.

This chain links TRBV13 with TRBJ2-1, with 10 nucleotides matching TRBD1. Germline V gene lookup returns CDR1 PRHDT and CDR2 FYEKMQ (reference sequence). Unmatched junction bases numbered 7, after V lost 5 bases and J lost 9 bases. CDR3 length: 14 amino acids. CDR3 residues: CASSLGTGVGEQFF. CDR3 DNA: TGTGCCAGCAGCCTCGGGACAGGGGTTGGTGAGCAGTTCTTC. The full variable domain, with the rest looked up from reference TRBV13 and TRBJ2-1, is AAGVIQSPRHLIKEKRETATLKCYPIPRHDTVYWYQQGPGQDPQFLISFYEKMQSDKGSIPDRFSAQQFSDYHSELNMSSLELGDSALYFCASSLGTGVGEQFFGPGTRLTVL.

The V call is TRBV9, the J call TRBJ2-3, with TRBD1 matching over 9 bases. The CDR3 length is 15 residues. The V and J ends lost 4 bases and 5 bases, in that order; junction bases with no gene match: 8. Germline V CDR1 and CDR2: SGDLS, YYNGEE. CDR3 DNA sequence: TGTGCCAGCAGCCTAAGACAGGGGGATGGAGATACGCAGTATTTT. Translation: CASSLRQGDGDTQYF.

CDR3 residues: CASSPELQGADNQPQHF. DNA of the CDR3: TGTGCCAGCAGCCCCGAACTCCAGGGGGCCGACAATCAGCCCCAGCATTTT. This chain connects TRBV7-9 to TRBJ1-5; 8 bases line up with TRBD1. The CDR3 spans 17 residues. Unmatched junction bases numbered 12, after V lost 5 bases and J lost 3 bases. Germline lookup yields CDR1 SEHNR and CDR2 FQNEAQ (reference sequence).

V usage is TRBV9 and J usage is TRBJ2-7; 11 nucleotides match TRBD2. Trimming at V came to 0 bases and at J to 2 bases, leaving 4 bases not matched to a gene. Germline lookup yields CDR1 SGDLS and CDR2 YYNGEE. CDR3 length: 16 residues. DNA of the CDR3: TGTGCCAGCAGCGTAGATGGTAGCGGGAGGGCCTACGAGCAGTACTTC. Translation gives CASSVDGSGRAYEQYF.

The gene calls are TRBV11-3 and TRBJ2-1, with TRBD2 matching over 10 bases. The CDR3 sequence is 18 residues long. Per the germline V gene, CDR1 is SGHNT and CDR2 is YENEEA. V lost 5 bases and J lost 5; bases outside the gene matches: 15. CDR3 nucleotides: TGTGCCAGCAGCCCGAGACCGCGGGCACTAGCGGGAAACAATGAGCAGTTCTTC. The encoded protein is CASSPRPRALAGNNEQFF.

V and J are TRBV2 and TRBJ1-2; weak D call: TRBD1 (6 bases). This CDR3 is 15 amino acids long. V dropped 4 bases and J dropped 0 bases, with 12 bases sitting between them. Germline loops: CDR1 SNHLY, CDR2 FYNNEI. CDR3 amino acids: CASSAIGGSNYGYTF. The DNA for the CDR3 is TGTGCCAGCAGTGCTATCGGGGGCTCTAACTATGGCTACACCTTC.

This chain uses TRBV7-2 with TRBJ1-3, with a weak D call TRBD1 (6 bases). This CDR3 region has 15 residues. V was pared by 6 bases and J by 0 bases, with 12 bases between. Germline V lookup: CDR1 SGHTA, CDR2 FQGNSA. The CDR3 here is CASRAQGSSGNTIYF. CDR3 bases: TGTGCCAGCAGGGCGCAGGGGAGCTCTGGAAACACCATATATTTT.

This clone was found a few times. At one end, the junction sequence differs from germline, possibly due to a read error. The chain has TRBV7-7 and TRBJ2-2; TRBD2 matches at 7 bases. The V gene's germline CDR1 is SSHAT and CDR2 FNYEAQ (reference sequence). The CDR3 has 17 amino acids. CDR3 nucleotide sequence: TGTGCTAGCAGCTTAGCGACAGCGGGATCGAACACCGGGGAGCTGTTTTTT. Translated, it gives CASSLATAGSNTGELFF.

This clone was detected only once. The chain is built from TRBV11-1 and TRBJ1-1, with D possibly being TRBD1 (6 bases). CDR3 size: 17 residues. CDR1 SGHAT and CDR2 FQDESV come from the germline V gene (reference sequence). Trimming removed 5 bases from V and 6 bases from J, with 25 bases in between. The DNA for the CDR3 is TGTGCCAGCAGCCTCGGCGGGTGGGGGCGCAGTGTTCCTGAAGCTTTCTTT. This encodes CASSLGGWGRSVPEAFF.

V gene TRBV19 combines with J gene TRBJ1-4, with TRBD1 matching over 9 bases. The V segment lost 9 bases and the J segment 8 bases; nucleotides outside the gene matches: 7. Germline CDR1 LNHDA, CDR2 SQIVND (reference sequence). CDR3 length: 13 amino acids. The CDR3 nucleotides read TGTGCCAGCTCGGGACAGGGTTTGGAAAAACTGTTTTTT. Translating gives CASSGQGLEKLFF.